The sequence of this T cell receptor beta chain was determined in a study of identical twins. Donors uniformly comprised healthy Caucasians. Study-wide results and caveats: There is a chance that invariant MAIT and iNKT cells partially muddied zero-insertion analyses. Modelling approaches yielded underestimates of out-of-frame TCR alpha sharing between monozygotic twins.

Details on this clonotype: No antigen is known for it.

The CDR3 covers 15 residues. Germline V lookup: CDR1 MGHRA, CDR2 YSYEKL. V was trimmed by 0 bases and J by 2 bases, leaving 8 bases between them. Unique molecular identifiers were in the cDNA, with template-switch universal primer binding. In TCRdb, the 5' RACE reads were re-called with MiXCR into one record per CDR3 protein. Of a few hundred thousand distinct CDR3 sequences in the sample, more than 9% were seen once. The sample was also linked to a second study, of yellow fever vaccine responses in identical twins.

Sample: CD8+ T cells sorted from blood. This chain connects TRBV4-1 to TRBJ2-1; D is possibly TRBD2 (5 bases). The clonotype originates from a woman between 18 and 29 years old in good health. The CDR3 sequence is CASSQEWGAYNEQFF. CDR3 coding DNA: TGCGCCAGCAGCCAAGAATGGGGAGCCTACAATGAGCAGTTCTTC.